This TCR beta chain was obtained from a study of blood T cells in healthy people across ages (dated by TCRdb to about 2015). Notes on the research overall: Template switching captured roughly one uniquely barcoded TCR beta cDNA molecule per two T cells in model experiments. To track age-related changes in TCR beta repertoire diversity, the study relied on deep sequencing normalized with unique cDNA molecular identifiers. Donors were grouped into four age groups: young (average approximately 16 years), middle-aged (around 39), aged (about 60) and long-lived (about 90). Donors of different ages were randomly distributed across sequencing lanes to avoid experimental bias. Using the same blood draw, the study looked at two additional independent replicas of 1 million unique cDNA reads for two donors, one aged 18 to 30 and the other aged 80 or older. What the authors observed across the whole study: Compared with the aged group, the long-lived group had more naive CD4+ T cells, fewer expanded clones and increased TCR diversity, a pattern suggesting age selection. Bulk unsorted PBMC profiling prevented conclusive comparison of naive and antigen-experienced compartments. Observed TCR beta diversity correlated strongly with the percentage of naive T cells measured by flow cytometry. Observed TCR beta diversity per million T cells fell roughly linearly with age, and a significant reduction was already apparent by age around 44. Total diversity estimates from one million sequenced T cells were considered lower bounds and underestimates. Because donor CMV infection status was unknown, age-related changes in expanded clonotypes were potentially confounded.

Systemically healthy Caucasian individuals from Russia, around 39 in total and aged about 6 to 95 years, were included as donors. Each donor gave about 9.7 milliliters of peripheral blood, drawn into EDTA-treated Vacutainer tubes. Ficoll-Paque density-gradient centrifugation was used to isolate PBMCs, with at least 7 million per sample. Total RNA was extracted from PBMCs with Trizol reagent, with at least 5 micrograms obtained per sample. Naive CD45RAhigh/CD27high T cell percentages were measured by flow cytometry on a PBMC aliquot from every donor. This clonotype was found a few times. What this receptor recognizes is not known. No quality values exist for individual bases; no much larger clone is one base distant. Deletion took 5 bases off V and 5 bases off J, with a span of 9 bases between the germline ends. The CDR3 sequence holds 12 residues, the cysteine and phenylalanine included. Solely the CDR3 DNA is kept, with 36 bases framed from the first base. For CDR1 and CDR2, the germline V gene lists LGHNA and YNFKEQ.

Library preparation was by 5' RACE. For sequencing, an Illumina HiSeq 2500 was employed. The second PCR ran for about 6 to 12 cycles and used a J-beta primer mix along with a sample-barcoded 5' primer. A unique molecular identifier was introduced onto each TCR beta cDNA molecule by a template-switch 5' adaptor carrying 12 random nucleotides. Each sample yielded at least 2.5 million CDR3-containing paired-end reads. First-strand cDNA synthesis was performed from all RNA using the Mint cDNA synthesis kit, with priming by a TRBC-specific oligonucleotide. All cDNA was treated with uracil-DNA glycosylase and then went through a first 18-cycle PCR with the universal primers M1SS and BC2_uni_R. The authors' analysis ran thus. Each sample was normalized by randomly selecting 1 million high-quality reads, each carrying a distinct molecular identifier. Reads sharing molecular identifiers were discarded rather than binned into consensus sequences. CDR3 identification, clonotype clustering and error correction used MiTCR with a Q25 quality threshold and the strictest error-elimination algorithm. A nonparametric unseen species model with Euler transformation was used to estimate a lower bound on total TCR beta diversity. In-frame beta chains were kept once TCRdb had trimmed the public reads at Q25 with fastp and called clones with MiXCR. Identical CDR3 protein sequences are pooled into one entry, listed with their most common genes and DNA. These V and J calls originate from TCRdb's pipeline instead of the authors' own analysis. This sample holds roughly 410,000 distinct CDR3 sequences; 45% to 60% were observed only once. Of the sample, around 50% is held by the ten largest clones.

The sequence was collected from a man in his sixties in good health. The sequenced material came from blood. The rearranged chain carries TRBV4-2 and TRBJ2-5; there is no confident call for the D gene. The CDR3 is CASSDARETQYF. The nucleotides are TGTGCCAGCAGCGACGCTAGGGAGACCCAGTACTTC.